The 8 T cell receptor beta chains below all came from one sample that was sequenced in a study of T cell responses to AZD1222 COVID-19 vaccine. Profiled with immunoSEQ multiplex PCR; TCRdb holds only in-frame clones, not every one. The sample holds 160,000 or so clones; approximately 90% are singletons and the top ten take less than 3%. Source: peripheral blood, taken on day 0 of AZD1222 vaccination. These receptors came from an adult in good health.

The chain carries TRBV9 and TRBJ1-4, with D possibly TRBD1 on 6 matching bases. Germline V gene sequence: CDR1 SGDLS, CDR2 YYNGEE. The CDR3 loop spans 16 amino acids. The germline V and J ends were trimmed by 0 bases and 6 bases, with 15 bases remaining between them. The CDR3 reads CASSVAPGGDYEKLFF. The CDR3 nucleotides are TGTGCCAGCAGCGTAGCTCCTGGGGGCGACTATGAAAAACTGTTTTTT.

J is TRBJ1-1 and V is TRBV15; 11 bases agree with TRBD1. V was clipped by 1 base and J by 9 bases; unmatched bases: 16. There are 18 residues in the CDR3. CDR1 and CDR2 (germline): LNHNV, YYDKDF (reference sequence). CDR3 DNA sequence: TGTGCCACCAGCAGAGCACTAAACTCCCCCGGACAGGGGGCGAAAGCTTTCTTT. Its protein is CATSRALNSPGQGAKAFF.

This chain links TRBV5-5 with TRBJ2-7; TRBD1 matches 7 bases. V lost 3 bases and J lost 0; bases outside the gene matches: 3. This CDR3 is built from 14 residues. Germline loops: CDR1 SGHKS, CDR2 YYEKEE (reference sequence). The chain's CDR3 is CASSSRDSSYEQYF. The DNA of the CDR3 is TGTGCCAGCAGCTCCCGGGACAGCTCCTACGAGCAGTACTTC.

V usage is TRBV7-9 and J usage is TRBJ1-1; perhaps TRBD1 as D (5 bases). CDR3 length: 14 amino acids. V lost 2 bases and J 1 base, leaving 8 bases between the germline ends. Germline V CDR1 and CDR2: SEHNR, FQNEAQ (reference sequence). The CDR3 DNA reads as TGTGCCAGCAGCTTAACCGGGGGGAACACTGAAGCTTTCTTT. As protein: CASSLTGGNTEAFF.

The chain couples TRBV3-1 (or the pseudogene TRBV3-2) to TRBJ1-3, with unresolved D. This CDR3 has 15 amino acids. Trimming cost V 4 bases and J 3 bases, with 13 bases left between them. From germline, CDR1 is LGHDT and CDR2 YNNKEL (reference sequence). CDR3 residues: CASSLSAGYGNTIYF. The DNA for the CDR3 is TGTGCCAGCAGCCTTAGCGCGGGATATGGAAACACCATATATTTT.

This clone was recorded a few times. The CDR3 spells CASSYWASGRRDTGELFF. The CDR3 nucleotides read TGTGCCAGCAGCTACTGGGCTAGCGGGAGAAGGGACACCGGGGAGCTGTTTTTT. The V gene is TRBV5-6, the J gene TRBJ2-2; TRBD2 aligns across 10 bases. Per the germline V gene, CDR1 is SGHDT and CDR2 is YYEEEE. With 3 bases clipped from V and 3 bases from J, the junction kept 11 bases outside the gene matches. The CDR3 sequence is 18 residues long.

The rearrangement links TRBV25-1 to TRBJ1-2; 7 bases fit TRBD1. Germline lookup yields CDR1 MGHDK and CDR2 SYGVNS. This CDR3 is 15 amino acids long. V was clipped by 2 bases and J by 6 bases; unmatched bases: 9. The CDR3 is CASSEGDRVADGYTF. The DNA for the CDR3 is TGTGCCAGCAGTGAAGGAGACAGGGTCGCAGATGGCTACACCTTC.

This clone was seen once. Other DNA sequences of this sample code for an identical CDR3. J is TRBJ1-1 and V is TRBV27, with D uncertain. Trimming cost V 3 bases and J 0 bases, with 8 bases left between them. In germline, CDR1 is MNHEY, CDR2 SMNVEV (reference sequence). There are 14 residues in the CDR3. DNA of the CDR3: TGTGCCAGCAGTTTTAGGGATATGAACACTGAAGCTTTCTTT. Translated, it gives CASSFRDMNTEAFF.